This T cell receptor beta chain was observed in a study of blood T cell repertoires in COVID-19. Study-wide context: Sites in the United States, Italy and Spain provided acute and convalescent COVID-19 samples. The analysed material was cDNA or gDNA that came from T cells, B-cell-depleted T cells, or PBMCs.

With regard to this clone: The germline gene is not matched at one end of the junction; a read error may be the cause.

In the authors' methods: Amplifying reference gene primers gave estimates of nucleated cell counts. Using immunoSEQ multiplex PCR, the repertoire was profiled, and TCRdb retains in-frame clones only, with some absent. Clone size and V and J calls were adopted from that table, with D and trimming inferred from the DNA. The repertoire consists of 200,000 to 250,000 clones, with 86% occurring once and the leading ten covering roughly an eighth. Looked up from germline, CDR1 is SGDLS and CDR2 is YYNGEE. The CDR3 runs to 14 residues. The chain combines TRBV9 with TRBJ1-3, with D possibly being TRBD1 (5 bases). Sequencing was carried out using peripheral blood. The TCR originated in a man at least 80 years old with acute or convalescent COVID-19. The chain's CDR3 is CASSVGTGGSTIYF. CDR3 bases: TGTGCCAGCAGCGTCGGGACGGGAGGAAGCACCATATATTTT.